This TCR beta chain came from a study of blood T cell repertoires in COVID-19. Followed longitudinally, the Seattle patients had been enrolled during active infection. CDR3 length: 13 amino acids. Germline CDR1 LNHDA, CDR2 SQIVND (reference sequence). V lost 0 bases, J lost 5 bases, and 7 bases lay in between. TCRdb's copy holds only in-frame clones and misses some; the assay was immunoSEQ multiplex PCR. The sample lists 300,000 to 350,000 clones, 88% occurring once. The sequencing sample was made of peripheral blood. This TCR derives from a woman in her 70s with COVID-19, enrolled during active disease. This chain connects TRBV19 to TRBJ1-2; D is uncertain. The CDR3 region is CASSIDGVYGYTF. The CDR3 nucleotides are TGTGCCAGTAGTATAGATGGAGTATATGGCTACACCTTC.